In this sample, the clone carrying this TCR beta chain turned up many times. This sample stems from a study of Graves' ophthalmopathy and Graves' hyperthyroidism. Investigators amplified TCR beta CDR3 regions from RNA transcripts. The library came from an HTBI-primed first-round RT-PCR and a second-round multiplex PCR. TCRdb re-called the multiplex PCR reads with MiXCR, one entry per CDR3 protein. The repertoire consists of under 800,000 distinct CDR3 sequences, with about 24% occurring once and the leading ten covering more than 5.5%. With 5 bases removed from V and 6 bases from J, the gap between germline ends came to 11 bases. The CDR3 has 13 amino acids.

The V and J genes are TRBV12-3 or TRBV12-4 and TRBJ1-5, with D possibly TRBD1 on 6 matching bases. Source material: peripheral blood. This TCR came from a woman aged 18 to 35 with stable Graves' hyperthyroidism. Some clones in this sample may be carry-over from other donors' samples. The CDR3 sequence is CASSGGGRQPQHF. The CDR3 DNA sequence: TGTGCCAGCAGTGGGGGGGGGCGTCAGCCCCAGCATTTT.